This T cell receptor beta chain was sequenced during a study of cytomegalovirus exposure and HLA in healthy donors. On the study more broadly: There were nearly 120 million unique TCR beta sequences, drawn from roughly 200 million T cells, in an earlier analysis.

Germline values: CDR1 MNHNY, CDR2 SVGAGI (reference sequence). This CDR3 has 12 residues. V was trimmed by 0 bases and J by 15 bases, leaving 12 bases between them. Study findings and constraints: One later analysis reportedly identified an Asian-associated ancestry cluster that showed fewer N-insertions than the roughly 640-donor mean.

This clone appeared a single time. Its antigen is unidentified. Use of 60 Vbeta and 13 Jbeta primers characterized the PCR. Generated by immunoSEQ multiplex PCR, the TCRdb table keeps only in-frame clones and is missing some. The table lists 120,000 or so clones, over 65% of them singletons, with 3% to 4.5% in the top ten. The sequencing input was PBMCs. The clonotype was recovered from a man aged 40-49 years in good health and CMV-seropositive. The chain uses TRBV6-6 and TRBJ2-1, with a possible D match to TRBD2 (5 bases). CDR3 nucleotide sequence: TGTGCCAGCAGTTACTCGAGTGGAGAGGGGTTCTTC. This translates into CASSYSSGEGFF.